This T cell receptor (beta chain) is from a study of T cells in Graves' hyperthyroidism and ophthalmopathy. RNA transcripts served as the template for amplifying TCR beta CDR3 regions. During a first-round RT-PCR of the TCR CDR3, the HTBI primer set was used. TCRdb fed the multiplex PCR reads into MiXCR, producing one record per CDR3 protein. The sample records a few hundred thousand distinct CDR3 sequences, under 60% being singletons. Remarks on this clonotype: Antigen unknown.

Findings of the study overall: The blood repertoire included most of the expanded thyroid clonotypes above 0.001.

V was cut by 4 bases and J by 9 bases, with 33 bases left in between. The CDR3 has 19 residues. The chain recombines TRBV12-3 or TRBV12-4 with TRBJ1-2, with D hard to call. Sequencing input: peripheral blood or thyroid tissue (not recorded which). This clonotype was sampled from an adult woman with Graves' disease, either hyperthyroidism or ophthalmopathy (not recorded which). Written as DNA, the CDR3 is TGTGCCAGCAGTTCTAGGGAGGGATGGAGTTACATGGCGGGTAGTAGCTACACCTTC. It encodes CASSSREGWSYMAGSSYTF.